This is a list of T cell receptor beta chains from one sample in a study of cytomegalovirus exposure and HLA in healthy donors. Clones were read by immunoSEQ multiplex PCR, and TCRdb kept only the in-frame ones, dropping some. This table has fewer than 150,000 clones, roughly four fifths appearing once. Sequencing used PBMCs. These receptors originate from a man aged 40-49 years in good health and CMV-seropositive. Each CDR3 is given without its conserved first and last residue.

j_call,v_call,cdr3_aa
TRBJ1-1,TRBV7-9,ASSLAGLTRTEAF
TRBJ2-7,TRBV30,AWGLVNRNYEQY
TRBJ2-3,TRBV19,ASSLVWATDTQY
TRBJ1-5,TRBV19,ASRSPDRGSNQPQH
TRBJ2-5,TRBV4-1,ASSQEKPGRDTQY
TRBJ2-5,TRBV30,AWSVGGGPQETQY
TRBJ2-7,TRBV7-3,ASSLKGGQGGGYEQY
TRBJ1-1,TRBV7-6,ASSPLRENTEAF
TRBJ1-2,TRBV6-5,ASSPTGNYGYT
TRBJ1-1,TRBV2,ASSDRGLGNTEAF
TRBJ2-5,TRBV9,ASSVGSGGWQETQY
TRBJ2-5,TRBV5-4,ASSFGFGGGTQY
TRBJ2-1,TRBV5-1,ASNLGSSYNEQF
TRBJ1-1,TRBV5-1,ASSLDRAETEAF
TRBJ2-7,TRBV15,ATSRPGTGFGEQY
TRBJ1-2,TRBV15,ATSGRLWDRGNYGYT
TRBJ2-5,TRBV15,ATSRDPGQETQY
TRBJ1-1,TRBV6-1,ASRPTGVWTEAF
TRBJ1-1,TRBV28,ASSLLNTEAF
TRBJ1-2,TRBV7-2,ASSRPGTGNYGYT
TRBJ2-3,TRBV30,AWSGGAGPTDTQY
TRBJ2-7,TRBV19,ASSIAPSGSVYEQY
TRBJ2-1,TRBV6-4,ASSFLAGGPYEQF
TRBJ2-1,TRBV5-6,ASSLRQSSYNEQF
TRBJ2-7,TRBV9,ASSVAPRGGDEQY
TRBJ2-1,TRBV2,ASSEERAGYNEQF
TRBJ2-1,TRBV7-2,ASSLVGAPSYNEQF
TRBJ1-4,TRBV7-6,ASTDAIVPNEKLF
TRBJ1-5,TRBV15,ATSNSRNQPQH
TRBJ1-1,TRBV4-2,ASSQDRQSNTEAF
TRBJ2-7,TRBV6-5,ASSYSPRRAYEQY
TRBJ2-1,TRBV5-6,ASSLGSSGGAVEQF
TRBJ2-5,TRBV2,ASSEITGGETQY
TRBJ2-7,TRBV29-1,SVGRGSYEQY
TRBJ2-7,TRBV7-9,ASSTGSHEQY
TRBJ2-2,TRBV14,ASSQSGTELF
TRBJ1-1,TRBV10-3,AISPRDGGDTEAF
TRBJ2-1,TRBV29-1,SVAGGGGRNNVEQF
TRBJ1-1,TRBV2,ASSDGQGWTEAF
TRBJ1-2,TRBV25-1,ASSESALVGGTDGYT
TRBJ2-5,TRBV5-6,ASSLGHRQETQY
TRBJ1-3,TRBV5-6,ASSLGEASGNTIY
TRBJ1-5,TRBV4-2,ASSQKPGQGYQPQH
TRBJ2-1,TRBV9,ASSPTGHFSYNEQF
TRBJ2-7,TRBV28,ASINSGLAGGPTSYEQY
TRBJ2-1,TRBV6-6,ASSYSGGVGF
TRBJ2-3,TRBV5-1,ASSRDSSTDTQY
TRBJ1-2,TRBV4-1,ASSPRTGKSANYGYT
TRBJ1-2,TRBV5-4,ASSLGGHYGYT
TRBJ2-7,TRBV2,ASSSGTDEQY
TRBJ1-1,TRBV28,ASTRGATGPTEAF
TRBJ2-2,TRBV11-2,ASSLQVSAGGPSGELF
TRBJ1-1,TRBV9,ASSFSTGENAEAF
TRBJ1-2,TRBV14,ASRPRGTGYGYT
TRBJ1-2,TRBV7-8,ASSLGETGLGQDGNYGYT
TRBJ2-1,TRBV11-3,ASSSGNAYNEQF
TRBJ1-1,TRBV27,ASSSRQTMNTEAF
TRBJ2-3,TRBV11-2,ASRGAWVGYTDTQY
TRBJ2-5,TRBV30,AWGTGPQATQY
TRBJ2-7,TRBV7-8,ATILRDRGTYEQY